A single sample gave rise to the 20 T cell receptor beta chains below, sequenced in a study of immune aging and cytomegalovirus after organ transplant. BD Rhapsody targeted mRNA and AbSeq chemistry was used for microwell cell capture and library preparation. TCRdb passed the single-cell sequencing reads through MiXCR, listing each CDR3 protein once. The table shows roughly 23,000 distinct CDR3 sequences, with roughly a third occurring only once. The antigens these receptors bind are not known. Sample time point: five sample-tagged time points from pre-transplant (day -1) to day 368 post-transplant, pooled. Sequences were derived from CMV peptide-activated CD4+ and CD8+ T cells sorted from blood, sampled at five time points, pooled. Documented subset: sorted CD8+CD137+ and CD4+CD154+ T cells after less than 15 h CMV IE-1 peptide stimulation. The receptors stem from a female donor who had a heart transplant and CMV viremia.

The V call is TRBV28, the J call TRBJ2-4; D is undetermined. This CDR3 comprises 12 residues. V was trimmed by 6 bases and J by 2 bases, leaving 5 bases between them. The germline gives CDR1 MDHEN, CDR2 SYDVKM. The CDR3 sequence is CASRESKNIQYF. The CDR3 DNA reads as TGTGCCAGCAGGGAATCCAAAAACATTCAGTACTTC.

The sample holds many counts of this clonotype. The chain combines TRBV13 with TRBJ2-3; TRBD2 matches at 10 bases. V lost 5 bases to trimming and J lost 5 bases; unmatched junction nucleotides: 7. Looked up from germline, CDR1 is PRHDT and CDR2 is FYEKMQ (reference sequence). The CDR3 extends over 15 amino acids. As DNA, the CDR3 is TGTGCCAGCAGCCGCAGCGGGGGGGCCGGAGATACGCAGTATTTT. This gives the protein CASSRSGGAGDTQYF.

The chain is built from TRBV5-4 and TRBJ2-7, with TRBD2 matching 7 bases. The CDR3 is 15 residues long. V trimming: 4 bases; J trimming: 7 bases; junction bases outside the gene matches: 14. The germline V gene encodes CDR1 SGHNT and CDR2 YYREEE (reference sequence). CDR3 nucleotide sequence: TGTGCCAGCAGCATGAACGCGGGACTACCTTGGGAGCAGTACTTC. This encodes CASSMNAGLPWEQYF.

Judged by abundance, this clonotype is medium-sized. The CDR3 spells CASSPGTQETQYF. CDR3 nucleotide sequence: TGTGCCAGCAGCCCCGGGACTCAAGAGACCCAGTACTTC. The chain uses TRBV12-3 or TRBV12-4 and TRBJ2-5; D is perhaps TRBD2 (6 bases). The length of the CDR3 is 13 residues. V was shortened by 6 bases and J by 2 bases, with 10 bases between the two germline ends.

CDR3 region: CASNIVEGGTEAFF. The DNA for the CDR3 is TGTGCCAGTAATATTGTTGAGGGAGGGACTGAAGCTTTCTTT. The rearrangement links TRBV19 to TRBJ1-1, with D hard to call. This CDR3 contains 14 residues. Trimming pared 7 bases from V and 5 bases from J, leaving 17 bases between. Per the germline V gene, CDR1 is LNHDA and CDR2 is SQIVND (reference sequence).

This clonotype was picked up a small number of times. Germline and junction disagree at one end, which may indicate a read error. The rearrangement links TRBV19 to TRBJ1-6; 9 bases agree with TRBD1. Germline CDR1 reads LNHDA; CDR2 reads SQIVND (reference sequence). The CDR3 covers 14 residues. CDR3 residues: CASSIQGANSPLRF. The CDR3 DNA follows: TGTGCCAGTAGCATACAGGGGGCGAATTCACCCCTCCGCTTT.

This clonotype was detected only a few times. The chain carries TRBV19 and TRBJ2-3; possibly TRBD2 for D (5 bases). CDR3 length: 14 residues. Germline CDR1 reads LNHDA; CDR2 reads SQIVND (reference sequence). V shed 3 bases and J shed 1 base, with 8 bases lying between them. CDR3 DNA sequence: TGTGCCAGTAGTATTTGGGGAGGCACAGATACGCAGTATTTT. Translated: CASSIWGGTDTQYF.

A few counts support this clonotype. Here the CDR3 DNA reads TGTGCCAGCAGCTTGGTTGTCAGGGGCGACGAGCAGTACTTC. Its translation is CASSLVVRGDEQYF. The chain carries TRBV5-5 and TRBJ2-7; D possibly corresponds to TRBD1 (6 bases). Looked up from germline, CDR1 is SGHKS and CDR2 is YYEKEE (reference sequence). V gave up 0 bases and J gave up 5 bases, with 12 bases separating them. This CDR3 spans 14 amino acids.

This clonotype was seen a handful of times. In DNA form, the CDR3 reads TGTGCCAGCAGCTTCCGGACTAGCGGGAACACCGGGGAGCTGTTTTTT. This gives the protein CASSFRTSGNTGELFF. The V gene is TRBV5-4, the J gene TRBJ2-2; 10 bases line up with TRBD2. The junction had 2 bases not matched to a gene; V was cut back by 2 bases and J by 1 base. The CDR3 covers 16 residues. The V gene's germline CDR1 is SGHNT and CDR2 YYREEE (reference sequence).

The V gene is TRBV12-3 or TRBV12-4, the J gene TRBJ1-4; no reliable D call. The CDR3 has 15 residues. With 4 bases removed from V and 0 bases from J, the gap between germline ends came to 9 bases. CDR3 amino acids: CASSSKRTTNEKLFF. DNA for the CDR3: TGTGCCAGCAGTTCTAAGCGTACAACTAATGAAAAACTGTTTTTT.

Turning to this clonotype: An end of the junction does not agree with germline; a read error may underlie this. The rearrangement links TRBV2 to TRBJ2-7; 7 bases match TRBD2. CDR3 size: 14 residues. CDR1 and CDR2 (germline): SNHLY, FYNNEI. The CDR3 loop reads CASSGAGLPPEQYF. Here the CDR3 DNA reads TGTGCCAGCAGTGGAGCGGGACTTCCCCCCGAGCAGTATTTC.

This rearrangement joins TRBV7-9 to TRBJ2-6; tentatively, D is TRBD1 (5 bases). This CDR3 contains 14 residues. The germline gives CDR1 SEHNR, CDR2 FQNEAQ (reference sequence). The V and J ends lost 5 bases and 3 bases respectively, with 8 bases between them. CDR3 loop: CASSQGSGANVLTF. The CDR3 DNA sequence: TGTGCCAGCAGCCAGGGAAGTGGGGCCAACGTCCTGACTTTC.

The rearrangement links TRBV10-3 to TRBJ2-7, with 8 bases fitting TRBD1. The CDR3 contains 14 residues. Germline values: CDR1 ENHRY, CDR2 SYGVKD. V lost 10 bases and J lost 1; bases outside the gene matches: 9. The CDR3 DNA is TGTGCCACCGAGGACAGGGATGAGTCCTACGAGCAGTACGTC. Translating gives CATEDRDESYEQYV.

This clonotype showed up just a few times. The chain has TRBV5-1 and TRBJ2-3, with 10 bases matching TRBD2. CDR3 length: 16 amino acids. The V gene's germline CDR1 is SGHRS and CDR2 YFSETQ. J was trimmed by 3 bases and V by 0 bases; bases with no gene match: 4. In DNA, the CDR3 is TGCGCCAGCAGCTTGGCTAGCGGGAGCGGGACAGATACGCAGTATTTT. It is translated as CASSLASGSGTDTQYF.

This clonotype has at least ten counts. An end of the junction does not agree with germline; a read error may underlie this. CDR3 sequence (DNA): TGTGCCAGCAATTTAGGGCAGGCAAACACTGAGGCTTTCTTT. Translated, it gives CASNLGQANTEAFF. The gene calls are TRBV27 and TRBJ1-1; D unclear. CDR3 length equals 14 residues. The germline V gene encodes CDR1 MNHEY and CDR2 SMNVEV (reference sequence).

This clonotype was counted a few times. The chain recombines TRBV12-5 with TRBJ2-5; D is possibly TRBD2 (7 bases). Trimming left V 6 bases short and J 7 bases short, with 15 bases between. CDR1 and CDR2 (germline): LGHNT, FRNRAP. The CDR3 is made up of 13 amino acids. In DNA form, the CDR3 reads TGTGCTAGTGGCTTTACAGGGAGGGTGACCCAGTACTTC. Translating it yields CASGFTGRVTQYF.

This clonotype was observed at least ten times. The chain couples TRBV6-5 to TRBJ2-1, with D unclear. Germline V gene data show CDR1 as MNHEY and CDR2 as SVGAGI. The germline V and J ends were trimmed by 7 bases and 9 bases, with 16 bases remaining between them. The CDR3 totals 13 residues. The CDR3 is CASKLNGPGEQFF. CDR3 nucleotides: TGTGCCAGCAAACTCAACGGCCCAGGTGAGCAGTTCTTC.

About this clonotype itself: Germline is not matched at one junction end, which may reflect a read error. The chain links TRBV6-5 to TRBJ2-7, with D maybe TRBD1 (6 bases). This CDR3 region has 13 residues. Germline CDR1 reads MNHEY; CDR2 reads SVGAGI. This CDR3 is CASSYGGNYEQCF. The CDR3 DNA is TGTGCCAGCAGTTATGGGGGCAACTACGAGCAGTGCTTC.

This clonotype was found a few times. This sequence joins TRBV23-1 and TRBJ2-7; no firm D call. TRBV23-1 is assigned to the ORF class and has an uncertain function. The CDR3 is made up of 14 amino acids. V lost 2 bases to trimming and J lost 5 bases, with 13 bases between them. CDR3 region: CASSQTQLGHEQYF. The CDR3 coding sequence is TGCGCCAGCAGTCAAACTCAACTGGGCCACGAGCAGTACTTC.

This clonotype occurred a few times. The DNA of the CDR3 is TGTGCCAGCAACAGCAGGGCTGGGGGCACTGAAGCTTTCTTT. This sequence encodes CASNSRAGGTEAFF. The V call is TRBV2, the J call TRBJ1-1; TRBD1 is a possible D gene (5 bases). Germline V CDR1 and CDR2: SNHLY, FYNNEI. The CDR3 is made up of 14 amino acids. Trimming took 7 bases from V and 4 from J, leaving 16 bases between them.